These T cell receptor beta chains were read from a single sample in a study of cytomegalovirus exposure and HLA in healthy donors. Here immunoSEQ multiplex PCR was the method, and the copy in TCRdb shows in-frame clones only, minus some. The profile shows about 160,000 clones, about 90% of them singletons. The sequenced material came from PBMCs. These receptors were obtained from a woman between 18 and 30 years old in good health and CMV-seropositive. Each CDR3 is given with its conserved first and last residue. The order of the fields is V gene, J gene, D gene, clone size, CDR3 DNA, CDR3 protein. D genes are given only for firm matches. For some rows the clone size is stated as once, few or many, or as a class when expanded; others skip it.

TRBV19	TRBJ1-5	TRBD1	.	TGTGCCAGTAGTATAGTGACAGGGGGAGGTCAGCCCCAGCATTTT	CASSIVTGGGQPQHF
TRBV30	TRBJ1-1	.	.	TGTGCCTTATACCCGCGCGTTATGAACACTGAAGCTTTCTTT	CALYPRVMNTEAFF
TRBV10-1	TRBJ2-7	.	.	TGCGCCAGCAGTGAGTCCAGCGCCTCCTACGAGCAGTACTTC	CASSESSASYEQYF
TRBV4-1	TRBJ1-2	.	.	TGCGCCAGCAGCCAGAACTTAGGGACATTCAACTATGGCTACACCTTC	CASSQNLGTFNYGYTF
TRBV19	TRBJ2-1	.	.	TGTGCCAGTAGTATTGGTGCGGAATATCACAATGAGCAGTTCTTC	CASSIGAEYHNEQFF
TRBV12-5	TRBJ1-1	.	.	TGTGCTAGTGGTCCCCAATCTGAGGCTTTCTTT	CASGPQSEAFF
TRBV7-8	TRBJ2-1	TRBD2	once	TGTGCCAGCAGCCCCGGACCGGGAGGCCCCAATGAGCAGTTCTTC	CASSPGPGGPNEQFF
TRBV6-6	TRBJ2-7	TRBD1	.	TGTGCCAGCAGTAGAGACAGGGCCTACGAGCAGTACTTC	CASSRDRAYEQYF
TRBV27	TRBJ2-1	TRBD2	.	TGTGCCAGCAGTCTAGGGACTAGCGGGGGGAATGAGCAGTTCTTC	CASSLGTSGGNEQFF
TRBV10-2	TRBJ2-3	TRBD2	once	TGCGCCAGTTTAAGGACTAGCGGGACCTACGCAGATACGCAGTATTTT	CASLRTSGTYADTQYF
TRBV6-5	TRBJ1-2	.	few	TGTGCCAGCAGCCCCCTTGGACAGCCTAACTATGGCTACACCTTC	CASSPLGQPNYGYTF
TRBV29-1	TRBJ2-6	.	.	TGCAGCGTTGACATCTCTGGGGCCAACGTCCTGACTTTC	CSVDISGANVLTF
TRBV6-5	TRBJ1-2	TRBD1	.	TGTGCCAGCAGTCGGGCCCGGGACAGCGGTGGCTACACCTTC	CASSRARDSGGYTF
TRBV6-9	TRBJ1-2	TRBD1	.	TGTGCCAGCAGTTATCCCACGGACAGGCCCGTCTATGGCTACACCTTC	CASSYPTDRPVYGYTF
TRBV5-3	TRBJ1-1	.	.	TGTGCCAGAAGCTTGTGCGCGGAGGACACTGAAGCTTTCTTT	CARSLCAEDTEAFF
TRBV6-1	TRBJ1-5	.	.	TGTGCCAGCAGTGAAAACAGGAACAATCAGCCCCAGCATTTT	CASSENRNNQPQHF
TRBV5-1	TRBJ2-7	.	few	TGCGCCAGCAGTTCAGACTACGAGCAGTACTTC	CASSSDYEQYF